This T cell receptor (beta chain) is drawn from a study of blood T cells in healthy people across ages. The CDR3 runs 14 residues. V was trimmed by 6 bases and J by 1 base, leaving 12 bases between them. CDR1 and CDR2 (germline): MNHEY, SVGAGI. Primers used in a second PCR of about 7 to 12 cycles were a sample-barcoded 5' primer and a J-beta primer mix. TCRdb re-derived calls from the 5' RACE reads in MiXCR, one entry per CDR3 protein. The repertoire holds 1.5 million to 2 million distinct CDR3 sequences, roughly two fifths seen once, with roughly 24% in the top ten. This sequence originates from a human donor in good health. The material sequenced was blood. The chain has TRBV6-5 and TRBJ1-2; D is uncertain. The DNA for the CDR3 is TGTGCCAGCAGACCAAGACACCTTAACTATGGCTACACCTTC. Residues: CASRPRHLNYGYTF.